The clone carrying this TCR beta chain was found many times. No antigen is known for it. Germline V gene lookup returns CDR1 WSHSY and CDR2 SAAADI. This CDR3 spans 13 amino acids. Trimming stripped 4 bases from V and 5 bases from J, with 9 bases between. For CDR3 and TCR beta VDJ profiling, genomic DNA was the template used. TCRdb fed the reads into MiXCR, producing one record per CDR3 protein. The data hold around 430,000 distinct CDR3 sequences, with roughly 34% observed a single time. This sample was included in a study of CD8+CD57+ T cells in acquired aplastic anemia. Whole-study results and caveats: Fewer than 35 CD8+ CDR3 sequences occurred in both the patients and the controls.

Patients who underwent sequencing had shown CD8+CD57+ cell expansion by flow cytometry. Patients uniformly had severe acquired aplastic anemia. At blood sampling, none of the patients had yet received therapy. Sequencing was done on a sample of sorted CD4+, CD8+, or CD8+CD57+ T cells (not recorded which) from PBMCs. V is TRBV10-2 and J is TRBJ1-5; no clear D gene. This sequence originates from a human donor with aplastic anemia. CDR3 amino acids: CASSGLVYQPQHF. In nucleotides, the CDR3 is TGCGCCAGCAGTGGTTTGGTTTATCAGCCCCAGCATTTT.